These 22 T cell receptor beta chains came from one sample sequenced in a study of T-cell reconstitution after alpha-beta-depleted transplantation in children. A library of TCRbeta sequences, prepared with unique molecular identifiers, was generated. A single record per CDR3 protein comes from TCRdb applying MiXCR to the PCR reads. Of fewer than 400,000 distinct CDR3 sequences in the sample, over 20% are singletons; the top ten hold roughly 9.7%. The starting material was PBMCs, mostly from graft donor cells, obtained 180 days after TCRalphabeta/CD19-depleted stem cell transplant. The receptors stem from a male patient under 18 who had a stem cell transplant for acute lymphoblastic leukemia, so the T cells may come from the graft donor.

The table lists this clonotype with a few counts. The V and J genes are TRBV15 and TRBJ1-1; no definite D call. Germline values: CDR1 LNHNV, CDR2 YYDKDF (reference sequence). V shed 7 bases and J shed 5 bases, with 14 bases lying between them. The CDR3 runs to 13 residues. CDR3 region: CATTANKETEAFF. CDR3 sequence (DNA): TGTGCCACCACTGCAAACAAGGAAACTGAAGCTTTCTTT.

This clonotype has just a few counts. The V gene is TRBV20-1, the J gene TRBJ2-7; 11 positions agree with TRBD2. The CDR3 contains 14 residues. Germline lookup yields CDR1 DFQATT and CDR2 SNEGSKA (reference sequence). V was pared by 3 bases and J by 1 base, with 2 bases of the junction left unmatched. CDR3 nucleotide sequence: TGCAGTGCTAGGTCTAGCGGGGGGTCCTACGAGCAGTACTTC. Amino acids: CSARSSGGSYEQYF.

This clonotype was seen a handful of times. This rearrangement joins TRBV9 to TRBJ2-2; D could derive from TRBD1 or TRBD2 (5 bases each). The germline gives CDR1 SGDLS, CDR2 YYNGEE. V lost 3 bases and J 8 bases, leaving 11 bases between the germline ends. The CDR3 totals 13 residues. The CDR3 is CASSARDLGELFF. The CDR3 DNA reads as TGTGCCAGCAGCGCCCGGGACCTAGGGGAGCTGTTTTTT. Full variable domain (outside the CDR3, taken from reference TRBV9 and TRBJ2-2): DSGVTQTPKHLITATGQRVTLRCSPRSGDLSVYWYQQSLDQGLQFLIQYYNGEERAKGNILERFSAQQFPDLHSELNLSSLELGDSALYFCASSARDLGELFFGEGSRLTVL.

This clonotype was counted only a few times. The rearrangement uses TRBV12-3 or TRBV12-4 and TRBJ1-3, with 8 bases matching TRBD1. Trimming took 4 bases from V and 0 from J; bases not matched to a gene: 2. The length of the CDR3 is 15 residues. The CDR3 DNA is TGTGCCAGCAGTTGGGACAGGACCTCTGGAAACACCATATATTTT. It codes for CASSWDRTSGNTIYF.

In this sample, this clonotype turned up a few times. This rearrangement joins TRBV7-9 to TRBJ1-1; D is unresolved. The CDR3 consists of 13 residues. Trimming removed 5 bases at V and 3 bases at J, with 10 bases between. Germline V CDR1 and CDR2: SEHNR, FQNEAQ (reference sequence). The CDR3 loop is CASSVRLDTEAFF. CDR3 in DNA: TGTGCCAGCAGCGTCCGCCTGGACACTGAAGCTTTCTTT.

The gene calls are TRBV11-2 and TRBJ2-1; 8 positions match TRBD1. CDR1 and CDR2 (germline): SGHAT, FQNNGV. The CDR3 extends over 17 amino acids. V trimming: 7 bases; J trimming: 4 bases; junction bases outside the gene matches: 15. As DNA, the CDR3 is TGTGCCAGCACCCCTTGGGTAGGACAGGGTGGGTACAATGAGCAGTTCTTC. Translating it yields CASTPWVGQGGYNEQFF.

This clonotype was seen a few times. V is TRBV6-5 and J is TRBJ2-1; 12 nucleotides agree with TRBD2. V was pared by 6 bases and J by 7 bases, with 10 bases of the junction left unmatched. The CDR3 contains 16 residues. Germline V gene data show CDR1 as MNHEY and CDR2 as SVGAGI. CDR3 in amino acids: CASSHSLAGGQNEQFF. The CDR3 DNA follows: TGTGCCAGCAGCCACTCTCTAGCGGGGGGGCAAAATGAGCAGTTCTTC.

There are a few counts of this clonotype. This rearrangement joins TRBV20-1 to TRBJ2-5; D call uncertain. This CDR3 region has 11 residues. Germline V CDR1 and CDR2: DFQATT, SNEGSKA (reference sequence). V was clipped by 1 base and J by 9 bases, with 9 bases between them. CDR3 protein: CSARGVKAQYF. The CDR3 nucleotides read TGCAGTGCTAGAGGGGTAAAGGCCCAGTACTTC.

Only a few counts were recorded for this clonotype. This CDR3 reads CASSHSGATDTQYF. CDR3 in DNA: TGTGCCAGCAGTCACAGTGGGGCCACAGATACGCAGTATTTT. The chain combines TRBV3-1 with TRBJ2-3; D is possibly TRBD1 (5 bases). This CDR3 is 14 amino acids long. Trimming shortened V by 6 bases and J by 2 bases, and 12 bases separated the two germline ends. From germline, CDR1 is LGHDT and CDR2 YNNKEL (reference sequence).

This clonotype was detected a few times. The gene calls are TRBV12-3 or TRBV12-4 and TRBJ2-1; D possibly corresponds to TRBD2 (6 bases). CDR3 length equals 16 residues. V was clipped by 7 bases and J by 0 bases, with 16 bases between them. The CDR3 DNA reads TGTGCCAGCATCAGCGGGTCGTTAACCTCCTACAATGAGCAGTTCTTC. It codes for CASISGSLTSYNEQFF.

This clonotype came up a few times. The CDR3 reads CSVRGSNEQFF. In nucleotides, the CDR3 is TGCAGCGTCCGGGGCAGCAATGAGCAGTTCTTC. This chain joins TRBV29-1 and TRBJ2-1; D may correspond to TRBD1 or TRBD2 (5 bases each). The V end lost 6 bases, the J end lost 6 bases, and 9 bases lay between the germline ends. The CDR3 covers 11 residues. The V gene's germline CDR1 is SQVTM and CDR2 ANQGSEA.

Only one count was recorded for this clonotype. This chain connects TRBV5-1 to TRBJ2-5, with a possible D match to TRBD2 (6 bases). CDR3 length: 14 residues. Germline CDR1 is SGHRS and CDR2 is YFSETQ. V was pared by 1 base and J by 4 bases, with 11 bases between. The CDR3 DNA is TGCGCCAGCAGCTTGAATCTGGGGGGAGAGACCCAGTACTTC. This codes for CASSLNLGGETQYF.

This rearrangement joins TRBV7-8 to TRBJ2-3; 7 bases align to TRBD2. V trimming: 4 bases; J trimming: 0 bases; junction bases outside the gene matches: 10. Germline-derived CDR1 and CDR2 are SGHVS and FQNEAQ. CDR3 size: 17 residues. CDR3 in amino acids: CASSSLMTSRSTDTQYF. CDR3 nucleotides: TGTGCCAGCAGCTCTCTAATGACTAGCCGGAGCACAGATACGCAGTATTTT.

V and J are TRBV7-3 and TRBJ2-1, with 10 positions matching TRBD2. The ends lost 5 bases at V and 1 base at J; junction bases unmatched: 5. The CDR3 sequence is 16 residues long. The germline CDR1 and CDR2 sequences are SGHTA and FQGTGA. The CDR3 loop is CASSPYSGRSYNEQFF. CDR3 in DNA: TGTGCCAGCAGCCCGTATAGCGGGAGGTCCTACAATGAGCAGTTCTTC.

V is TRBV5-1 and J is TRBJ2-1, with a weak D call TRBD1 (6 bases). V was trimmed by 10 bases and J by 0 bases, leaving 17 bases between them. The CDR3 covers 15 residues. Per the germline V gene, CDR1 is SGHRS and CDR2 is YFSETQ. As DNA, the CDR3 is TGCGCCCCCTCGTGGGGGACACCCTCCTACAATGAGCAGTTCTTC. Protein product: CAPSWGTPSYNEQFF.

The chain is built from TRBV10-3 and TRBJ1-1, with 7 nucleotides matching TRBD1. CDR1 is ENHRY and CDR2 is SYGVKD in the germline V gene. Trimming took 0 bases from V and 4 from J; bases not matched to a gene: 2. The CDR3 has 14 residues. The CDR3 spells CAISESTGLTEAFF. The CDR3 nucleotides are TGTGCCATCAGTGAGTCGACAGGGCTCACTGAAGCTTTCTTT.

The J gene is TRBJ1-2, the V gene TRBV6-1; a possible D gene is TRBD1 (5 bases). Trimming left V 6 bases short and J 2 bases short, with 16 bases between. In germline, CDR1 is MNHNS, CDR2 SASEGT. This CDR3 contains 15 residues. CDR3 region: CASSKAGTANYGYTF. DNA of the CDR3: TGTGCCAGCAGCAAAGCCGGGACCGCAAACTATGGCTACACCTTC.

The chain couples TRBV27 to TRBJ2-7; TRBD1 agrees at 11 bases. The CDR3 has 15 amino acids. Germline CDR1 and CDR2: MNHEY and SMNVEV (reference sequence). The V and J ends lost 2 bases and 4 bases, in that order; junction bases with no gene match: 4. In DNA, the CDR3 is TGTGCCAGCAGTTTAACAGGACAGGGGGCTTACGAGCAGTACTTC. This gives the protein CASSLTGQGAYEQYF.

This chain connects TRBV29-1 to TRBJ1-4, with 8 bases that match TRBD1. Trimming took 7 bases from V and 4 from J; bases not matched to a gene: 11. The CDR3 has 15 amino acids. CDR1 is SQVTM, CDR2 ANQGSEA, per germline. The CDR3 protein is CSALGQGAFNEKLFF. CDR3 DNA: TGCAGCGCCCTTGGGCAGGGGGCGTTTAATGAAAAACTGTTTTTT.

The V call is TRBV18, the J call TRBJ1-1; 7 nucleotides align to TRBD1. Losses at the gene ends were 2 bases for V and 10 bases for J; bases not matched to a gene: 7. The CDR3 consists of 13 residues. The germline gives CDR1 KGHSH, CDR2 LQKENI. The CDR3 DNA reads as TGTGCCAGCTCACCAACGCAGGGGGTTCCAGCTTTCTTT. Protein sequence: CASSPTQGVPAFF.

V usage is TRBV4-2 and J usage is TRBJ2-7; 7 bases line up with TRBD1. The J segment lost 4 bases and the V segment lost 0 bases, leaving 12 bases of the junction unmatched. Germline CDR1 LGHNA, CDR2 YNFKEQ. The CDR3 is made up of 17 amino acids. Here the CDR3 DNA reads TGTGCCAGCAGCCAAGATCGAGGCCGGGACAGAATTTACGAGCAGTACTTC. Protein sequence: CASSQDRGRDRIYEQYF.

This clonotype occurred many times. The rearrangement uses TRBV5-6 and TRBJ2-7, with TRBD2 matching 11 bases. J gave up 3 bases and V 2 bases, and 1 base lay outside the gene matches. The germline V gene has CDR1 SGHDT and CDR2 YYEEEE. The CDR3 runs to 14 residues. The CDR3 bases are TGTGCCAGCAGCTTCGGGACTAGCGGCTACGAGCAGTACTTC. Translating it yields CASSFGTSGYEQYF.